A selection of T cell receptor beta chains follows, all from one sample in a study of beta chain features in type 1 diabetes. Clones were read by immunoSEQ multiplex PCR, and TCRdb kept only the in-frame ones, dropping some. The table shows under 150,000 clones, with around 51% occurring only once. The sequencing sample was made of Tregs from blood. The receptors come from a young man in good health. CDR3s include the opening cysteine and the closing phenylalanine or tryptophan. D genes are given only for firm matches. Rows may omit the clone size; those that give it use once, few, many or a size class.

>TRBJ2-3|TRBD1|-|TRBV4-2
CASSQATTGTQYF
TGTGCCAGCAGCCAAGCTACGACAGGGACGCAGTATTTT
>TRBJ2-5|-|-|TRBV4-2
CASSQSGLPGETQYF
TGTGCCAGCAGCCAGTCGGGACTCCCAGGGGAGACCCAGTACTTC
>TRBJ2-7|TRBD2|-|TRBV28
CASSLGGTASYEQYF
TGTGCCAGCAGTCTGGGGGGGACGGCATCCTACGAGCAGTACTTC
>TRBJ1-6|TRBD1|-|TRBV6-6
CASTQRQGALNSPLHF
TGTGCCAGCACCCAACGACAGGGCGCTCTTAATTCCCCCCTCCACTTT
>TRBJ2-2|TRBD2|-|TRBV19
CASIPGLAHGELFF
TGTGCCAGTATCCCGGGACTAGCGCACGGGGAGCTGTTTTTT
>TRBJ2-7|TRBD1|-|TRBV4-3
CASSLPPPTGGYEQYF
TGCGCCAGCAGCCTCCCCCCTCCTACAGGGGGCTACGAGCAGTACTTC
>TRBJ2-5|-|few|TRBV2
CASSDFRAGETQYF
TGTGCCAGCAGTGATTTCCGAGCAGGAGAGACCCAGTACTTC
>TRBJ2-7|-|-|TRBV30
CAWRGRQAYEQYF
TGTGCCTGGAGGGGGAGGCAAGCCTACGAGCAGTACTTC
>TRBJ2-7|-|-|TRBV29-1
CSVRTDNYEQYF
TGCAGCGTCCGGACGGACAACTACGAGCAGTACTTC
>TRBJ1-4|-|-|TRBV5-6
CASSLGAANEKLFF
TGTGCCAGCAGCTTAGGGGCCGCTAATGAAAAACTGTTTTTT
>TRBJ1-2|-|few|TRBV2
CASSEWGRAHGYTF
TGTGCCAGCAGTGAATGGGGCAGAGCCCATGGCTACACCTTC
>TRBJ2-6|-|-|TRBV5-5
CASSFMSRAGANVLTF
TGTGCCAGCAGCTTTATGTCCCGCGCTGGGGCCAACGTCCTGACTTTC
>TRBJ1-6|-|few|TRBV25-1
CASTTGRGGNNNSPLHF
TGTGCCAGCACCACCGGTCGAGGAGGGAACAATAATTCACCCCTCCACTTT
>TRBJ2-1|-|-|TRBV18
CASSPAHGREQFF
TGTGCCAGCTCACCCGCCCATGGGCGTGAGCAGTTCTTC
>TRBJ2-1|TRBD2|-|TRBV9
CASSAYSGRLYNEQFF
TGTGCCAGCAGCGCCTATAGCGGGAGGTTGTACAATGAGCAGTTCTTC
>TRBJ2-1|-|few|TRBV5-6
CASSTGSVVIF
TGTGCCAGCAGCACCGGTTCCGTAGTGATCTTC
>TRBJ2-5|TRBD1|-|TRBV10-2
CASRGTGGFETQYF
TGCGCCAGCAGGGGGACAGGGGGCTTCGAGACCCAGTACTTC
>TRBJ1-5|TRBD1|once|TRBV6-1
CASSEREGDRGNQPQHF
TGTGCCAGCAGTGAAAGGGAAGGCGACAGGGGCAATCAGCCCCAGCATTTT
>TRBJ2-1|-|-|TRBV27
CASSQRDEQFF
TGTGCCAGCAGTCAGCGGGATGAGCAGTTCTTC
>TRBJ1-5|-|-|TRBV11-1
CASSLAPGQPQHF
TGTGCCAGCAGCTTAGCGCCGGGACAGCCCCAGCATTTT
>TRBJ2-7|TRBD1|-|TRBV5-4
CASSQAGQGYFQYF
TGCGCCAGCAGCCAGGCGGGACAGGGGTATTTTCAGTACTTC
>TRBJ2-2|TRBD2|-|TRBV30
CAWTGLGNTGELFF
TGTGCCTGGACGGGACTAGGGAACACCGGGGAGCTGTTTTTT
>TRBJ1-6|TRBD1|-|TRBV6-5
CASRGGDRANSPLHF
TGTGCCAGCAGAGGAGGGGACAGGGCTAATTCACCCCTCCACTTT
>TRBJ1-1|-|-|TRBV2
CASSMLGRNTEAFF
TGTGCCAGTTCCATGCTGGGGCGGAACACTGAAGCTTTCTTT
>TRBJ1-1|-|few|TRBV4-2
CASSQGAPLGAFF
TGTGCCAGCAGCCAAGGGGCCCCCCTCGGAGCTTTCTTT
>TRBJ2-5|-|few|TRBV6-5
CASNPTSRETQYF
TGTGCCAGCAACCCGACTAGTAGAGAGACCCAGTACTTC
>TRBJ1-2|TRBD1|few|TRBV30
CAWSPDRGFGYTF
TGTGCCTGGAGTCCAGACAGGGGGTTCGGCTACACCTTC
>TRBJ2-1|-|few|TRBV19
CASSIRAGWGYNEQFF
TGTGCCAGTAGTATTCGCGCGGGGTGGGGGTACAATGAGCAGTTCTTC
>TRBJ1-1|TRBD1|-|TRBV6-5
CASSSLGNRGTEAFF
TGTGCCAGCAGTTCCCTGGGCAACAGGGGAACTGAAGCTTTCTTT
>TRBJ2-3|TRBD2|-|TRBV4-2
CASSQVRASGGARTDTQYF
TGTGCCAGCAGCCAAGTTCGGGCTAGCGGGGGGGCCCGCACAGATACGCAGTATTTT
>TRBJ2-1|TRBD2|-|TRBV20-1
CSAGLVYEQFF
TGCAGTGCCGGACTAGTCTATGAGCAGTTCTTC
>TRBJ2-3|-|-|TRBV10-3
CAISDGQRGDTQYF
TGTGCCATCAGTGACGGACAGCGCGGGGATACGCAGTATTTT
>TRBJ1-1|-|-|TRBV5-1
CASSWGGLRGTEAFF
TGCGCCAGCAGCTGGGGGGGACTGAGAGGGACTGAAGCTTTCTTT